The rows below give T cell receptor beta chains drawn from one sample of a study of persistence of HIV-infected CD4 T cells. Using immunoSEQ multiplex PCR, the repertoire was profiled, and TCRdb retains in-frame clones only, with some absent. This table holds roughly 30,000 clones, 78% found once. Which antigens these TCRs recognize remains unknown. This sample comprised CD4+ T cells sorted from PBMCs after roughly 17-hour stimulation, obtained from a patient who received antiretroviral therapy. The source of these receptors is an adult woman with HIV who was CMV-seropositive. CDR3s include the opening cysteine and the closing phenylalanine or tryptophan.

cdr3_aa v_call
CASSEPPLGRGGYTF TRBV6-1
CASTLDPGVNYGYTF TRBV6-5
CASSYRDRGGYTF TRBV27
CSVRGANTGELFF TRBV29-1
CAWRATRGAFF TRBV30
CASSLSASGAYEQYF TRBV5-1
CASRITGQGGTEAFF TRBV19
CASSWGQGTNEKLFF TRBV6-5
CARSKDRGDRGNNEQFF TRBV5-3
CASSFEAGGTDTQYF TRBV7-6
CSVEDRRAGEKLFF TRBV29-1
CASTDRGGEQYF TRBV6-5
CASSLGQRTDTQYF TRBV18
CASSPRAGGGELFF TRBV7-2
CASSPEGGSYNEQFF TRBV7-3
CASSFRQGNTIYF TRBV27
CASSAHLNTEAFF TRBV2
CASSLGSGTENTGELFF TRBV7-8
CASSRGQRNTIYF TRBV3-1/TRBV3-2
CASSLEWGIHSEQYF TRBV5-1
CASSPGGSYEQYF TRBV3-1/TRBV3-2
CASSFGGVGAKNIQYF TRBV7-2
CASSLSGITADTQYF TRBV9
CASSQAAGTGGTGNTIYF TRBV4-1
CASSLPGQGSGNTIYF TRBV28
CASSATGARNTEAFF TRBV9
CASSARNSPVIQPQHF TRBV19
CASSSPGTQGAFF TRBV5-4
CASSQVQGKQETQYF TRBV4-1
CASSLEGQHEAFF TRBV5-1
CASSLDLGSDTQYF TRBV7-2
CASTEGGQQFF TRBV3-1/TRBV3-2
CASSDREQSSYNSPLHF TRBV9
CASKRGTGELFF TRBV25-1
CAWRGRAMDGYTF TRBV30
CASGLGGETQYF TRBV12-5
CASSIPLGAKNIQYF TRBV19
CASSRGLNEQFF TRBV9
CASSPDRVRTEAFF TRBV18
CASSLERRGRETQYF TRBV5-4
CASSLSPGLAEGLDEQYF TRBV27
CASSPGQWNSPLHF TRBV18
CATSRDLTGWSYEQYF TRBV15
CASSQDGGGPNTDTQYF TRBV4-2
CASSDRTAGTSNTDTQYF TRBV2
CASSPLGETQYF TRBV9
CASRTQGAPANEQYF TRBV6-5